This passage covers 9 T cell receptor beta chains from one sample sequenced in a study of beta chain features in type 1 diabetes. What was sequenced were expressed TCRB transcripts, since all of the isolated RNA had been reverse transcribed. This table comes from immunoSEQ multiplex PCR, and its TCRdb copy is limited to in-frame clones, with some not included. The sample lists about 42,000 clones; roughly 50% were seen once. The sequenced material came from stem cell memory CD4+ T cells from blood. These receptors were obtained from a woman aged 25 to 45 in good health.

The chain couples TRBV28 to TRBJ2-7, with D perhaps matching TRBD1 (7 bases). V lost 2 bases and J lost 6, with 14 bases in between. The CDR3 sequence is 14 residues long. CDR1 is MDHEN, CDR2 SYDVKM, per germline. The CDR3 DNA reads TGTGCCAGCAGTTTAAAGTGGGGGGACAGCGAGCAGTACTTC. It codes for CASSLKWGDSEQYF. The variable domain in full, with the rest retrieved from reference TRBV28 and TRBJ2-7, is DVKVTQSSRYLVKRTGEKVFLECVQDMDHENMFWYRQDPGLGLRLIYFSYDVKMKEKGDIPEGYSVSREKKERFSLILESASTNQTSMYLCASSLKWGDSEQYFGPGTRLTVT.

V usage is TRBV7-2 and J usage is TRBJ2-3; D is perhaps TRBD2 (5 bases). The germline V and J ends were trimmed by 8 bases and 4 bases, with 22 bases remaining between them. This CDR3 comprises 16 residues. Germline lookup yields CDR1 SGHTA and CDR2 FQGNSA. In DNA, the CDR3 is TGTGCCAGCCGTCGCCAGTCCGGGATGGCCGCAGATACGCAGTATTTT. Its translation is CASRRQSGMAADTQYF.

The chain employs TRBV9 and TRBJ2-3; 7 nucleotides align to TRBD2. J was trimmed by 0 bases and V by 1 base; bases with no gene match: 8. Germline values: CDR1 SGDLS, CDR2 YYNGEE. The CDR3 runs 17 residues. CDR3 in DNA: TGTGCCAGCAGCGTAAGGTCTAGCGGCCTAAGCACAGATACGCAGTATTTT. Its translation: CASSVRSSGLSTDTQYF.

This rearrangement joins TRBV19 to TRBJ2-1, with 10 bases aligning to TRBD2. Germline lookup yields CDR1 LNHDA and CDR2 SQIVND (reference sequence). The trim removed 4 bases at V and 2 bases at J, leaving 5 bases unmatched. This CDR3 region has 16 residues. Written as DNA, the CDR3 is TGTGCCAGTAGTAGCCTAGCGGGAGAGACCTACAATGAGCAGTTCTTC. It specifies CASSSLAGETYNEQFF.

J is TRBJ2-1 and V is TRBV28, with a weak D call TRBD2 (5 bases). Per germline, CDR1 MDHEN and CDR2 SYDVKM. Trimming took 2 bases from V and 0 from J, leaving 11 bases between them. The length of the CDR3 is 16 residues. CDR3 residues: CASSLPLAPSYNEQFF. The DNA for the CDR3 is TGTGCCAGCAGTTTACCCCTAGCCCCCTCCTACAATGAGCAGTTCTTC.

The genes are TRBV5-1 and TRBJ2-7, with TRBD2 matching 9 bases. CDR1 and CDR2 from the germline V gene are SGHRS and YFSETQ. With 1 base clipped from V and 6 bases from J, the junction kept 8 bases outside the gene matches. The CDR3 spans 15 residues. The chain's CDR3 is CASSLLSSGKVEQYF. DNA of the CDR3: TGCGCCAGCAGCTTGCTTTCTAGCGGGAAGGTCGAGCAGTACTTC.

The count of this clone is one. The chain recombines TRBV5-1 with TRBJ2-7, with TRBD2 identical over 8 bases. The V gene end was trimmed by 1 base and the J gene end by 1 base; junction bases not matched to a gene: 19. The CDR3 extends over 20 amino acids. CDR1 and CDR2 from the germline V gene are SGHRS and YFSETQ. Here the CDR3 DNA reads TGCGCCAGCAGCTTGACAGGGAAGGGGACGGGAGGGCCCTTTTCCTACGAGCAGTACTTC. Translation: CASSLTGKGTGGPFSYEQYF.

CDR3: CASSLNRVAGELFF. The DNA of the CDR3 is TGTGCCAGCAGCCTGAACAGGGTCGCCGGGGAGCTGTTTTTT. The chain joins TRBV9 to TRBJ2-2; D possibly corresponds to TRBD1 (6 bases). Germline V CDR1 and CDR2: SGDLS, YYNGEE. CDR3 length: 14 residues. Trimming removed 4 bases from V and 6 bases from J, with 13 bases in between.

This clone was seen a handful of times. The chain has TRBV10-3 and TRBJ2-5, with D perhaps TRBD2 (6 bases). The CDR3 runs 15 residues. V lost 2 bases to trimming and J lost 3 bases, with 13 bases between them. Germline CDR1 ENHRY, CDR2 SYGVKD. The CDR3 is CAISEIGGGEETQYF. CDR3 sequence (DNA): TGTGCCATCAGTGAGATAGGCGGCGGGGAAGAGACCCAGTACTTC.